This TCR beta chain came from a study of tumor-infiltrating lymphocytes in localized non-small cell lung cancer. Note on this clone: No antigen is known for it.

TCRdb keeps only in-frame clones here, not all; method: immunoSEQ multiplex PCR. The table includes approximately 14,000 clones, roughly 80% detected once. This CDR3 has 12 amino acids. Germline CDR1 is SNHLY and CDR2 is FYNNEI. Trimming stripped 6 bases from V and 2 bases from J, with 8 bases between. Study observations and caveats: Tumors had more T cell infiltration than uninvolved lung, per TCRbeta sequencing and CD3 counts. Each assay used a separate piece of the same tissue. No T-cell fraction difference was seen between IM1 and IM2 tumors.

The sample taken for sequencing was lung tumor tissue. V usage is TRBV2 and J usage is TRBJ2-7; weak D call: TRBD2 (5 bases). This receptor was taken from a human donor with non-small cell lung cancer. The DNA for the CDR3 is TGTGCCAGCAGGGGAGTCACCTACGAGCAGTACTTC. Translated: CASRGVTYEQYF.